The clone carrying this T cell receptor (beta chain) showed up just once. This record belongs to a study of blood T cell repertoires in COVID-19. Overall study context: T cells, B-cell-depleted T cells, or PBMCs provided the cDNA or gDNA that served as material.

Data came from immunoSEQ multiplex PCR; TCRdb stores just in-frame clones and leaves some out. The table has 300,000 to 400,000 clones, about nine tenths seen once. The sample comprised PBMCs or T cells enriched from blood (not recorded which). The origin of this receptor is a man between 60 and 75 years old who had recovered from COVID-19.

In DNA, the CDR3 is TGCGCCAGCAGCCGGAATGGACAGGGGTCCTACGAGCAGTACTTC. Translating gives CASSRNGQGSYEQYF. The chain uses TRBV4-3 and TRBJ2-7; 9 bases line up with TRBD1. This CDR3 is 15 amino acids long. CDR1 is LGHNA and CDR2 is YSLEER in the germline V gene. V lost 4 bases to trimming and J lost 1 base; unmatched junction nucleotides: 5.